These T cell receptor beta chains were read from a single sample in a study of neurological immune-mediated disorders. Using its own MiXCR run on the 5' RACE reads, TCRdb lists one record per CDR3 protein. The table lists 95,000 to 150,000 distinct CDR3 sequences, around 3% of them singletons, with 1.3% in the top ten. Specimen: PBMCs. The receptors stem from a woman younger than 45 with multiple sclerosis. The CDR3 runs from the conserved cysteine through the conserved F or W. D genes are given only for firm matches. Some rows mark clone size as missing; the rest say once, few, many or name a class of expanded clone.

v_gene: TRBV4-1
d_gene: -
j_gene: TRBJ2-5
abundance: many
CDR3nt: TGCGCCAGCAGCCAAGATCCGAATCCGTACCAAGAGACCCAGTACTTC
CDR3aa: CASSQDPNPYQETQYF

v_gene: TRBV5-1
d_gene: -
j_gene: TRBJ1-4
abundance: -
CDR3nt: TGCGCCAGCAGCCCCGAAGATGACGGAAGTACAACTAATGAAAAACTGTTTTTT
CDR3aa: CASSPEDDGSTTNEKLFF

v_gene: TRBV7-2
d_gene: -
j_gene: TRBJ2-1
abundance: many
CDR3nt: TGTGCCAGCAGCCAGACTAGACAGATATACAATGAGCAGTTCTTC
CDR3aa: CASSQTRQIYNEQFF

v_gene: TRBV5-5
d_gene: -
j_gene: TRBJ1-1
abundance: many
CDR3nt: TGTGCCAGCAGCCCAACCCCCATCCCGAACACTGAAGCTTTCTTT
CDR3aa: CASSPTPIPNTEAFF

v_gene: TRBV7-9
d_gene: TRBD2
j_gene: TRBJ2-3
abundance: many
CDR3nt: TGTGCCAGCAGCTTAGGGTTCGCGGGAGCCACAGATACGCAGTATTTT
CDR3aa: CASSLGFAGATDTQYF

v_gene: TRBV28
d_gene: -
j_gene: TRBJ1-2
abundance: many
CDR3nt: TGTGCCAGCAGTTACCCAGGAGTCCGCTATGGCTACACCTTC
CDR3aa: CASSYPGVRYGYTF

v_gene: TRBV11-2
d_gene: TRBD1
j_gene: TRBJ1-4
abundance: many
CDR3nt: TGTGCCAGCAGCTTCAGGGGGCGCGGTGAAAAACTGTTTTTT
CDR3aa: CASSFRGRGEKLFF

v_gene: TRBV5-1
d_gene: -
j_gene: TRBJ2-7
abundance: many
CDR3nt: TGCGCCAGCAGCGCGGACAGCGCCTACGAGCAGTACTTC
CDR3aa: CASSADSAYEQYF

v_gene: TRBV5-1
d_gene: TRBD2
j_gene: TRBJ2-6
abundance: many
CDR3nt: TGCGCCAGTGAAAGCGGGGGCTCTGGGGCCAACGTCCTGACTTTC
CDR3aa: CASESGGSGANVLTF

v_gene: TRBV29-1
d_gene: -
j_gene: TRBJ2-2
abundance: many
CDR3nt: TGCAGCGTTGAGGAACCCTTGTCGAACACCGGGGAGCTGTTTTTT
CDR3aa: CSVEEPLSNTGELFF

v_gene: TRBV15
d_gene: -
j_gene: TRBJ1-5
abundance: many
CDR3nt: TGTGCCACCAGCAGAGTCCCCCCTGACTCCAATCAGCCCCAGCATTTT
CDR3aa: CATSRVPPDSNQPQHF

v_gene: TRBV5-1
d_gene: -
j_gene: TRBJ2-5
abundance: many
CDR3nt: TGCGCCAGCAGCTACAAGCTCGGGGCGCAAGAGACCCAGTACTTC
CDR3aa: CASSYKLGAQETQYF

v_gene: TRBV5-1
d_gene: -
j_gene: TRBJ2-5
abundance: many
CDR3nt: TGCGCCAGCAGCTTTCTCCGGGATAGCGGACAAGAGACCCAGTACTTC
CDR3aa: CASSFLRDSGQETQYF

v_gene: TRBV20-1
d_gene: -
j_gene: TRBJ1-4
abundance: many
CDR3nt: TGCAGTGCCCAGGACAGCGAAAAACTGTTTTTT
CDR3aa: CSAQDSEKLFF

v_gene: TRBV4-3
d_gene: -
j_gene: TRBJ2-7
abundance: many
CDR3nt: TGCGCCAGCAGCCAAGATAGGGGTGAAAGCTCCTACGAGCAGTACTTC
CDR3aa: CASSQDRGESSYEQYF

v_gene: TRBV12-3/TRBV12-4
d_gene: -
j_gene: TRBJ2-3
abundance: many
CDR3nt: TGTGCCAGCAGTCGAACCAGGGTTAGCACAGATACGCAGTATTTT
CDR3aa: CASSRTRVSTDTQYF

v_gene: TRBV27
d_gene: -
j_gene: TRBJ2-1
abundance: once
CDR3nt: TGTGCCAGCGGGTGGAATGAGCAGTTCTTC
CDR3aa: CASGWNEQFF

v_gene: TRBV5-1
d_gene: -
j_gene: TRBJ2-3
abundance: many
CDR3nt: TGCGCCAGCAGCTTTATGAAGGGTCTCACAGATACGCAGTATTTT
CDR3aa: CASSFMKGLTDTQYF

v_gene: TRBV19
d_gene: -
j_gene: TRBJ1-5
abundance: many
CDR3nt: TGTGCCAGTGCCCCGGTATTCAATCAGCCCCAGCATTTT
CDR3aa: CASAPVFNQPQHF

v_gene: TRBV7-7
d_gene: TRBD2
j_gene: TRBJ2-1
abundance: many
CDR3nt: TGTGCCAGCAGCCGCTTGGGGCGGGAGGGCCCTAATGAGCAGTTCTTC
CDR3aa: CASSRLGREGPNEQFF

v_gene: TRBV3-1
d_gene: -
j_gene: TRBJ1-1
abundance: many
CDR3nt: TGTGCCAGCAGCCAAGATGGGGGGGATGTGACTGAAGCTTTCTTT
CDR3aa: CASSQDGGDVTEAFF

v_gene: TRBV12-3/TRBV12-4
d_gene: TRBD1
j_gene: TRBJ2-4
abundance: many
CDR3nt: TGTGCCAGCAGTATCTGGGACAGAGAAAACATTCAGTACTTC
CDR3aa: CASSIWDRENIQYF

v_gene: TRBV20-1
d_gene: -
j_gene: TRBJ2-3
abundance: many
CDR3nt: TGCAGTGCTAGAGAACCTAGTGGCACAGATACGCAGTATTTT
CDR3aa: CSAREPSGTDTQYF

v_gene: TRBV21-1
d_gene: -
j_gene: TRBJ1-1
abundance: many
CDR3nt: TGTGCCAGCAGCAGGTTACAGGAGACGAACACTGAAGCTTTCTTT
CDR3aa: CASSRLQETNTEAFF

v_gene: TRBV15
d_gene: -
j_gene: TRBJ1-2
abundance: many
CDR3nt: TGTGCCACCAGCCCTCAGCGGCAGGGCCAATCTTACACCTTC
CDR3aa: CATSPQRQGQSYTF

v_gene: TRBV12-3/TRBV12-4
d_gene: -
j_gene: TRBJ1-1
abundance: many
CDR3nt: TGTGCCAGCAGTTTCTCTGGGAGGGTTGAAGCCTTCTTT
CDR3aa: CASSFSGRVEAFF

v_gene: TRBV6-6
d_gene: TRBD1
j_gene: TRBJ2-7
abundance: many
CDR3nt: TGTGCCAGCAGTTTACCGGGACAGGCCTCCTACGAGCAGTACTTC
CDR3aa: CASSLPGQASYEQYF

v_gene: TRBV12-3/TRBV12-4
d_gene: TRBD1
j_gene: TRBJ1-2
abundance: many
CDR3nt: TGTGCCAGCAGTTTGACGTCGGGACAGGGGCACTATGGCTACACCTTC
CDR3aa: CASSLTSGQGHYGYTF

v_gene: TRBV7-9
d_gene: -
j_gene: TRBJ2-7
abundance: many
CDR3nt: TGTGCCAGCAGCTTGGGGAACGCAAGGGGGTATTACGAGCAGTACTTC
CDR3aa: CASSLGNARGYYEQYF

v_gene: TRBV10-3
d_gene: TRBD1
j_gene: TRBJ2-4
abundance: many
CDR3nt: TGTGCCATCAGTGATACCGGGACAGGGAAAAACATTCAGTACTTC
CDR3aa: CAISDTGTGKNIQYF

v_gene: TRBV20-1
d_gene: -
j_gene: TRBJ2-2
abundance: many
CDR3nt: TGCAGTGCTAGAGCCCGAGGGTGGGACTCGAACACCGGGGAGCTGTTTTTT
CDR3aa: CSARARGWDSNTGELFF

v_gene: TRBV7-9
d_gene: -
j_gene: TRBJ2-7
abundance: many
CDR3nt: TGTGCCAGCACAAACGTTCAGTTTAGGGGCATATACGAGCAGTACTTC
CDR3aa: CASTNVQFRGIYEQYF

v_gene: TRBV6-2/TRBV6-3
d_gene: -
j_gene: TRBJ2-7
abundance: -
CDR3nt: TGTGCCAGCAGAACCGGACTTGGTGAGCAGTACTTC
CDR3aa: CASRTGLGEQYF

v_gene: TRBV7-7
d_gene: -
j_gene: TRBJ2-1
abundance: many
CDR3nt: TGTGCCAGCAGCGCGGACATGGGGGACTACAATGAGCAGTTCTTC
CDR3aa: CASSADMGDYNEQFF

v_gene: TRBV10-3
d_gene: -
j_gene: TRBJ2-3
abundance: many
CDR3nt: TGTGCCATCAAGACACAGGGAGGGCAAGATACGCAGTATTTT
CDR3aa: CAIKTQGGQDTQYF

v_gene: TRBV27
d_gene: TRBD1
j_gene: TRBJ2-4
abundance: many
CDR3nt: TGTGCCAGCAGTCCCGATGGGTCCAGGGGGGCCAAAAACATTCAGTACTTC
CDR3aa: CASSPDGSRGAKNIQYF